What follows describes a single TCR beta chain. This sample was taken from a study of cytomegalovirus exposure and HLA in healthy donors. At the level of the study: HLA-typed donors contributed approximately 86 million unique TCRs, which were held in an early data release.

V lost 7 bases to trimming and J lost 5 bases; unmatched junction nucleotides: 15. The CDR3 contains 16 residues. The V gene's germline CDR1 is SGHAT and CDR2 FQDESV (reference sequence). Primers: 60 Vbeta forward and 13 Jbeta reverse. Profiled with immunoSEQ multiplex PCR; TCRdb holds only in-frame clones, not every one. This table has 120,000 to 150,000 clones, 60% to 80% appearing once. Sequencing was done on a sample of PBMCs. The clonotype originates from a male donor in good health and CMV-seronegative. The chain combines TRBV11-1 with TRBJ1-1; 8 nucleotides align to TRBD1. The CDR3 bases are TGTGCCAGCACCAATCAGGGGGCGAGATTCTATACTGAAGCTTTCTTT. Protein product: CASTNQGARFYTEAFF.